The clone carrying this T cell receptor beta chain has only a few counts. Germline lookup yields CDR1 KGHDR and CDR2 SFDVKD. Trimming cost V 4 bases and J 6 bases, with 18 bases left between them. The CDR3 sequence is 16 residues long. As processed by the authors: Scientists estimated how many nucleated cells there were by amplifying reference gene primers. Assay used: immunoSEQ multiplex PCR; TCRdb lists only in-frame clones, some missing. V and J calls plus clone size are reproduced from that table; the DNA served to infer D and trimming. The sample has 100,000 or so clones; roughly 80% are singletons. These data belong to a study of blood T cell repertoires in COVID-19. Study-wide context: Sample material is recorded as cDNA or gDNA derived from T cells, B-cell-depleted T cells, or PBMCs.

The chain joins TRBV24-1 to TRBJ1-5; D uncertain. This sequence was found in a woman between 70 and 85 years old with active or convalescent COVID-19. The source material was peripheral blood. The CDR3 reads CATSDSSFGSGQPQHF. CDR3 coding DNA: TGTGCCACCAGTGACTCATCATTCGGGTCGGGTCAGCCCCAGCATTTT.